The 28 T cell receptor beta chains in this list originate from one sample, sequenced in a study of technical replicates of blood from a few donors. Profiling relied on immunoSEQ multiplex PCR, and the TCRdb table lists in-frame clones only, not all of them. The repertoire holds 50,000 or so clones, with about 94% as singletons. Sequencing was carried out using PBMCs. The receptors were gathered from a human donor in good health. Some clones in this sample may be carry-over from other donors' samples.

The chain employs TRBV6-4 and TRBJ1-6; 7 bases fit TRBD1. V gave up 5 bases and J gave up 2 bases; unmatched junction bases: 3. There are 15 residues in the CDR3. Germline CDR1 MRHNA, CDR2 SNTAGT. DNA of the CDR3: TGTGCCAGCAGTCCCGGGACAGCCTATAATTCACCCCTCCACTTT. As protein: CASSPGTAYNSPLHF.

The genes are TRBV11-2 and TRBJ1-1; 10 bases align to TRBD1. The germline V gene has CDR1 SGHAT and CDR2 FQNNGV. The CDR3 length is 14 residues. With V trimmed by 5 bases and J by 6 bases, 6 bases remained unmatched. CDR3 DNA sequence: TGTGCCAGCAGCCGTGACAGGGGGCGAGCTGAAGCTTTCTTT. Its translation: CASSRDRGRAEAFF.

This chain uses TRBV19 with TRBJ2-1; 12 bases fit TRBD2. V lost 10 bases to trimming and J lost 9 bases; unmatched junction nucleotides: 10. Germline loops: CDR1 LNHDA, CDR2 SQIVND (reference sequence). The CDR3 has 14 residues. CDR3 region: CATTPSGGVVEQFF. CDR3 nucleotide sequence: TGTGCCACTACTCCTAGCGGGGGGGTCGTTGAGCAGTTCTTC.

This chain links TRBV6-1 with TRBJ2-2; D is undetermined. The V gene lost 8 bases and the J gene lost 5 bases, with 18 bases spanning the gap. CDR3 length equals 15 residues. From germline, CDR1 is MNHNS and CDR2 SASEGT. The CDR3 DNA follows: TGTGCCAGCCTGGCTCAGGAACGAACGACCGGGGAGCTGTTTTTT. Encoded protein: CASLAQERTTGELFF.

The CDR3 is CASSLATSGRSYEQYF. Here the CDR3 DNA reads TGTGCCAGCAGCTTAGCCACTAGCGGGAGGTCCTACGAGCAGTACTTC. The chain recombines TRBV7-8 with TRBJ2-7; TRBD2 agrees at 12 bases. CDR3 length equals 16 residues. Germline CDR1 SGHVS, CDR2 FQNEAQ. V lost 0 bases to trimming and J lost 1 base; unmatched junction nucleotides: 1.

The chain joins TRBV6-6 to TRBJ2-3; 8 bases match TRBD1. CDR3 length equals 14 residues. The germline CDR1 and CDR2 sequences are MNHNY and SVGAGI (reference sequence). The junction had 11 bases not matched to a gene; V was cut back by 11 bases and J by 4 bases. Here the CDR3 reads CAVHRDRFADTQYF. The CDR3 region has the DNA TGTGCCGTGCACCGGGACAGGTTCGCAGATACGCAGTATTTT.

This clone was found a few times. The gene calls are TRBV11-3 and TRBJ2-7, with D perhaps matching TRBD1 (6 bases). Looked up from germline, CDR1 is SGHNT and CDR2 is YENEEA. CDR3 length: 14 residues. V lost 4 bases and J lost 2, with 12 bases in between. CDR3 amino acids: CASSSYDRPYEQYF. The CDR3 DNA follows: TGTGCCAGCAGCTCCTATGACAGGCCCTACGAGCAGTACTTC.

By sample share, this clone is medium-sized. The V call is TRBV2, the J call TRBJ1-2, with unresolved D. This CDR3 is built from 13 residues. Trimming removed 6 bases at V and 2 bases at J, with 10 bases between. Germline V CDR1 and CDR2: SNHLY, FYNNEI. The CDR3: CASRAGSNYGYTF. CDR3 DNA sequence: TGTGCCAGCAGGGCGGGAAGCAACTATGGCTACACCTTC.

J is TRBJ2-7 and V is TRBV6-5, with 8 bases that match TRBD2. This CDR3 is 14 amino acids long. CDR1 and CDR2 (germline): MNHEY, SVGAGI. The ends lost 3 bases at V and 2 bases at J; junction bases unmatched: 3. The CDR3 here is CASSYTSGTYEQYF. DNA for the CDR3: TGTGCCAGCAGTTATACTAGCGGTACCTACGAGCAGTACTTC.

V and J are TRBV15 and TRBJ2-7; 9 bases align to TRBD1. Germline CDR1 LNHNV, CDR2 YYDKDF (reference sequence). This CDR3 comprises 14 residues. V was pared by 0 bases and J by 4 bases, with 1 base of the junction left unmatched. This CDR3 reads CATSREGQGYEQYF. The CDR3 nucleotides are TGTGCCACCAGCAGAGAGGGACAGGGTTACGAGCAGTACTTC.

This chain uses TRBV4-3 with TRBJ2-1; TRBD2 matches 7 bases. CDR1 is LGHNA and CDR2 is YSLEER in the germline V gene. The V segment lost 0 bases and the J segment 4 bases; nucleotides outside the gene matches: 6. This CDR3 is built from 16 residues. CDR3: CASSQDTPGGYNEQFF. Here the CDR3 DNA reads TGCGCCAGCAGCCAAGATACTCCGGGAGGATACAATGAGCAGTTCTTC.

V gene TRBV6-5 combines with J gene TRBJ1-1; 9 bases align to TRBD1. Germline V gene lookup returns CDR1 MNHEY and CDR2 SVGAGI. CDR3 length: 14 amino acids. J was trimmed by 3 bases and V by 2 bases; bases with no gene match: 1. The CDR3 here is CASSYGTGHTEAFF. CDR3 sequence (DNA): TGTGCCAGCAGTTACGGGACAGGGCACACTGAAGCTTTCTTT.

V usage is TRBV7-8 and J usage is TRBJ2-5; 7 bases agree with TRBD1. The CDR3 loop spans 15 amino acids. The trim removed 5 bases at V and 4 bases at J, leaving 10 bases unmatched. Germline V gives CDR1 SGHVS, CDR2 FQNEAQ. CDR3 region: CASSRPDRVGETQYF. The DNA of the CDR3 is TGTGCCAGCAGCAGACCCGACAGGGTAGGAGAGACCCAGTACTTC.

This chain joins TRBV7-9 and TRBJ2-7; perhaps TRBD1 as D (5 bases). With 2 bases removed from V and 0 bases from J, the gap between germline ends came to 17 bases. This CDR3 contains 17 residues. Germline V lookup: CDR1 SEHNR, CDR2 FQNEAQ (reference sequence). DNA of the CDR3: TGTGCCAGCAGCTTATCCCAGGCAGGGCGGTTCTCCTACGAGCAGTACTTC. Encoded protein: CASSLSQAGRFSYEQYF. Full variable domain (outside the CDR3, taken from reference TRBV7-9 and TRBJ2-7): DTGVSQNPRHKITKRGQNVTFRCDPISEHNRLYWYRQTLGQGPEFLTYFQNEAQLEKSRLLSDRFSAERPKGSFSTLEIQRTEQGDSAMYLCASSLSQAGRFSYEQYFGPGTRLTVT.

The V and J genes are TRBV7-2 and TRBJ1-1, with no clear D. Trimming stripped 4 bases from V and 1 base from J, with 16 bases between. The CDR3 sequence is 16 residues long. CDR1 is SGHTA, CDR2 FQGNSA, per germline. In nucleotides, the CDR3 is TGTGCCAGCAGCTCTAAGCCCCTGGCAGGGAACACTGAAGCTTTCTTT. Protein product: CASSSKPLAGNTEAFF. Together with reference TRBV7-2 and TRBJ1-1, the CDR3 gives the full variable domain: GAGVSQSPSNKVTEKGKDVELRCDPISGHTALYWYRQSLGQGLEFLIYFQGNSAPDKSGLPSDRFSAERTGGSVSTLTIQRTQQEDSAVYLCASSSKPLAGNTEAFFGQGTRLTVV.

J is TRBJ1-2 and V is TRBV5-6, with TRBD1 matching 8 bases. V trimming: 4 bases; J trimming: 4 bases; junction bases outside the gene matches: 6. CDR1 and CDR2 (germline): SGHDT, YYEEEE. This CDR3 is 14 amino acids long. CDR3 sequence (DNA): TGTGCCAGCAGCCCACAGGGGACAGGCTATGGCTACACCTTC. It yields the protein CASSPQGTGYGYTF.

The chain joins TRBV25-1 to TRBJ1-2; 7 bases are a match to TRBD1. The V gene end was trimmed by 2 bases and the J gene end by 5 bases; junction bases not matched to a gene: 2. Per the germline V gene, CDR1 is MGHDK and CDR2 is SYGVNS. This CDR3 is built from 13 residues. This CDR3 is CASSEGRGYGYTF. The CDR3, as DNA: TGTGCCAGCAGTGAAGGCAGGGGGTATGGCTACACCTTC.

The rearrangement links TRBV6-5 to TRBJ2-3, with D maybe TRBD2 (6 bases). CDR1 is MNHEY and CDR2 is SVGAGI in the germline V gene. The CDR3 has 16 amino acids. V was clipped by 2 bases and J by 5 bases, with 17 bases between them. The CDR3 loop is CASSYLSGGGGDTQYF. The CDR3 DNA is TGTGCCAGCAGTTACCTTAGCGGTGGAGGTGGAGATACGCAGTATTTT.

The rearrangement joins TRBV6-6 to TRBJ2-7; TRBD2 might be the D (5 bases). CDR1 is MNHNY and CDR2 is SVGAGI in the germline V gene (reference sequence). The V end was cut by 2 bases, the J end by 2 bases, with 7 bases between. The CDR3 has 13 amino acids. The CDR3, as DNA: TGTGCCAGCAGTTACAGGGAGACCTACGAGCAGTACTTC. It yields the protein CASSYRETYEQYF.

The chain is built from TRBV19 and TRBJ1-2; TRBD1 matches at 8 bases. From germline, CDR1 is LNHDA and CDR2 SQIVND (reference sequence). J gave up 4 bases and V 6 bases, and 10 bases lay outside the gene matches. The CDR3 is made up of 15 amino acids. Here the CDR3 reads CASRIKDREGYGYTF. In DNA, the CDR3 is TGTGCCAGTAGGATCAAGGACAGGGAGGGCTATGGCTACACCTTC. Looking up the rest from reference TRBV19 and TRBJ1-2 gives the full variable domain: DGGITQSPKYLFRKEGQNVTLSCEQNLNHDAMYWYRQDPGQGLRLIYYSQIVNDFQKGDIAEGYSVSREKKESFPLTVTSAQKNPTAFYLCASRIKDREGYGYTFGSGTRLTVV.

This clone has just one count. The chain uses TRBV14 and TRBJ2-5; 7 bases fit TRBD2. The germline V gene encodes CDR1 SGHDN and CDR2 FVKESK. This CDR3 region has 16 residues. Unmatched junction bases numbered 8, after V lost 1 base and J lost 3 bases. The DNA for the CDR3 is TGTGCCAGCAGCCAAGGGGCGGGTCTAGCGGAAGAGACCCAGTACTTC. It yields the protein CASSQGAGLAEETQYF.

V and J are TRBV27 and TRBJ2-7; 15 bases are shared with TRBD2. J lost 6 bases, V lost 5 bases, and 5 bases had no gene match. Per germline, CDR1 MNHEY and CDR2 SMNVEV (reference sequence). The CDR3 loop spans 15 amino acids. Written as DNA, the CDR3 is TGTGCCAGCAGTACCCCGGGACTAGCGGGGGGCGAGCAGTACTTC. This sequence encodes CASSTPGLAGGEQYF.

V is TRBV7-3 and J is TRBJ2-2, with a tentative D call TRBD2 (5 bases). V was shortened by 0 bases and J by 2 bases, with 10 bases between the two germline ends. Per germline, CDR1 SGHTA and CDR2 FQGTGA. The length of the CDR3 is 16 residues. CDR3 in amino acids: CASSLTMDSNTGELFF. The CDR3 DNA sequence: TGTGCCAGCAGCTTAACCATGGACTCTAACACCGGGGAGCTGTTTTTT. Complete variable domain (other parts from reference TRBV7-3 and TRBJ2-2): GAGVSQTPSNKVTEKGKYVELRCDPISGHTALYWYRQSLGQGPEFLIYFQGTGAADDSGLPNDRFFAVRPEGSVSTLKIQRTERGDSAVYLCASSLTMDSNTGELFFGEGSRLTVL.

This clone appeared once. This chain connects TRBV4-3 to TRBJ2-7, with D possibly being TRBD2 (5 bases). Trimming cost V 0 bases and J 2 bases, with 11 bases left between them. CDR3 length equals 15 residues. Germline CDR1 and CDR2: LGHNA and YSLEER. Here the CDR3 reads CASSQDRGWTYEQYF. CDR3 DNA sequence: TGCGCCAGCAGCCAAGATCGAGGGTGGACCTACGAGCAGTACTTC.

The chain employs TRBV19 and TRBJ2-1; TRBD2 matches at 8 bases. V was pared by 5 bases and J by 8 bases, with 11 bases of the junction left unmatched. The CDR3 has 15 amino acids. Germline CDR1 LNHDA, CDR2 SQIVND (reference sequence). The CDR3 DNA follows: TGTGCCAGTAGTCCAGCCATCGGGAGGGGCTATGAGCAGTTCTTC. Protein product: CASSPAIGRGYEQFF.

The genes are TRBV6-5 and TRBJ2-1; a possible D gene is TRBD2 (5 bases). Germline V lookup: CDR1 MNHEY, CDR2 SVGAGI. Trimming removed 0 bases from V and 0 bases from J, with 9 bases in between. The CDR3 covers 16 residues. The CDR3 DNA reads as TGTGCCAGCAGTTACTCGATGGGGAGCTCCTACAATGAGCAGTTCTTC. Translating gives CASSYSMGSSYNEQFF.

This chain joins TRBV9 and TRBJ1-6; 8 bases align to TRBD1. The CDR3 is made up of 15 amino acids. CDR1 SGDLS and CDR2 YYNGEE come from the germline V gene. V lost 2 bases to trimming and J lost 12 bases; unmatched junction nucleotides: 10. CDR3 nucleotide sequence: TGTGCCAGCAGCGTCGGAGAGACAGGGGCTGGACCCCTCCACTTT. Amino acids: CASSVGETGAGPLHF.

The V call is TRBV4-1, the J call TRBJ2-7; TRBD1 matches 9 bases. CDR3 length equals 21 residues. Looked up from germline, CDR1 is MGHRA and CDR2 is YSYEKL. The ends lost 6 bases at V and 3 bases at J; junction bases unmatched: 27. The CDR3 DNA reads TGCGCCAGCAGTCAGCCCACAGACCCGCTGGGGAAGACAGGGGGAGACTACGAGCAGTACTTC. Translation: CASSQPTDPLGKTGGDYEQYF.